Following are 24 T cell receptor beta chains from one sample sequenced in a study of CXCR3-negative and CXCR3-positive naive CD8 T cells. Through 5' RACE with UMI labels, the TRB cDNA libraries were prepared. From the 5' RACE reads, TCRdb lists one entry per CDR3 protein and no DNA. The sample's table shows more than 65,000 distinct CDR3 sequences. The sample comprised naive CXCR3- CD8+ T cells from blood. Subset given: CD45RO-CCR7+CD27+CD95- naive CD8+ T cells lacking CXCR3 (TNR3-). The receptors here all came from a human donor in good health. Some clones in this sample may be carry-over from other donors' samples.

This CDR3 is CSARDVGWASYEQYF. J is TRBJ2-7 and V is TRBV20-1; TCRdb selects TRBD2, and the lack of DNA leaves this call unchecked. The CDR3 runs to 15 residues. Germline CDR1 is DFQATT and CDR2 is SNEGSKA (reference sequence).

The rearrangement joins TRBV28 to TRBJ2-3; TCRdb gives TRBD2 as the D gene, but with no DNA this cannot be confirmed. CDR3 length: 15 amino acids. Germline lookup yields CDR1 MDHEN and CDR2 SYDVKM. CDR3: CASTGDRSSTDTQYF.

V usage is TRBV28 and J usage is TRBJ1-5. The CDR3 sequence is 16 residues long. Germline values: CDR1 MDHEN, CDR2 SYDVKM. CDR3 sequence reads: CASSKATGPLNQPQHF.

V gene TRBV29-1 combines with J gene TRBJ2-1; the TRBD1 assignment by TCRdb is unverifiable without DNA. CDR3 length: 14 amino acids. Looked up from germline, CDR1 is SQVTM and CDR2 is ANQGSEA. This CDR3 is CSVEGTGGHNEQFF.

The CDR3 loop is CASTPGGDEQFF. V usage is TRBV7-9 and J usage is TRBJ2-1; TCRdb's D gene call, TRBD1, goes unchecked for lack of DNA. Looked up from germline, CDR1 is SEHNR and CDR2 is FQNEAQ (reference sequence). This CDR3 has 12 residues.

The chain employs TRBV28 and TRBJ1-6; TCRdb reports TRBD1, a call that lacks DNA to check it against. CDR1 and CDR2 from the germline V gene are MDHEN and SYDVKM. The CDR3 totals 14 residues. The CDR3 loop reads CATLFGTGNSPLHF.

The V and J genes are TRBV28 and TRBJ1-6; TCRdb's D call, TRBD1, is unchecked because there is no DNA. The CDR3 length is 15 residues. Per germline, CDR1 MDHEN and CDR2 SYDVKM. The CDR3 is CASSRTGTGNSPLHF.

This CDR3 reads CAISGTSGRSYNEQFF. The V and J genes are TRBV10-3 and TRBJ2-1; TCRdb reports TRBD2, a call that lacks DNA to check it against. Germline V gives CDR1 ENHRY, CDR2 SYGVKD. This CDR3 has 16 amino acids.

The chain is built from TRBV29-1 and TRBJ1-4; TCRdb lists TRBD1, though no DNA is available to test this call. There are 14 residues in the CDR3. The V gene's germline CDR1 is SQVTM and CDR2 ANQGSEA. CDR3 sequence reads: CSVEEAGKGEKLFF.

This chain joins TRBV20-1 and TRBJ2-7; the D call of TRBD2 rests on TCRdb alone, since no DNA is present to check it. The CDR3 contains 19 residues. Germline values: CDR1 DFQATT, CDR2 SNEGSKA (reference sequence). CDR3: CSAASYWTSGGAPSNEQYF.

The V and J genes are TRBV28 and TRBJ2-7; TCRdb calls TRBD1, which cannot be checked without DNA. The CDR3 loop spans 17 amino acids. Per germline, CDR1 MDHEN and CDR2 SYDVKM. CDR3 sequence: CASSLFPPGQNPYEQYF.

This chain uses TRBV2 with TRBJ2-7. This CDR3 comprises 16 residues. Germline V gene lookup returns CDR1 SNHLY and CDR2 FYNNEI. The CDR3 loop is CASSEGHTTLGYEQYF. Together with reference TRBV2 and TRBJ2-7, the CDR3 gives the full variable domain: EPEVTQTPSHQVTQMGQEVILRCVPISNHLYFYWYRQILGQKVEFLVSFYNNEISEKSEIFDDQFSVERPDGSNFTLKIRSTKLEDSAMYFCASSEGHTTLGYEQYFGPGTRLTVT.

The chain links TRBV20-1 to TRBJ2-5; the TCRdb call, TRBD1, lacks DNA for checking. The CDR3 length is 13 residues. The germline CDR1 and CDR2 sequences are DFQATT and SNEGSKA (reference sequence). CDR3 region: CSAGQGAGETQYF.

CDR3 sequence reads: CASSLAQSGDRFSYNEQFF. The rearrangement joins TRBV5-1 to TRBJ2-1; the D call of TRBD1 rests on TCRdb alone, since no DNA is present to check it. CDR1 is SGHRS and CDR2 is YFSETQ in the germline V gene. CDR3 length: 19 amino acids.

This chain's CDR3 is CASSPTEETQYF. V gene TRBV7-6 combines with J gene TRBJ2-5. Germline lookup yields CDR1 SGHVS and CDR2 FNYEAQ. The CDR3 runs to 12 residues. The full variable domain, completed using reference TRBV7-6 and TRBJ2-5, is GAGVSQSPRYKVTKRGQDVALRCDPISGHVSLYWYRQALGQGPEFLTYFNYEAQQDKSGLPNDRFSAERPEGSISTLTIQRTEQRDSAMYRCASSPTEETQYFGPGTRLLVL.

The CDR3 loop is CASSFPPQDRSGANVLTF. V and J are TRBV13 and TRBJ2-6; TCRdb proposes TRBD1, but this gene call is untestable without DNA. The germline V gene has CDR1 PRHDT and CDR2 FYEKMQ (reference sequence). The CDR3 is made up of 18 amino acids.

The CDR3 here is CASSDRYSNQPQHF. The chain employs TRBV2 and TRBJ1-5. Germline V gene data show CDR1 as SNHLY and CDR2 as FYNNEI. This CDR3 region has 14 residues.

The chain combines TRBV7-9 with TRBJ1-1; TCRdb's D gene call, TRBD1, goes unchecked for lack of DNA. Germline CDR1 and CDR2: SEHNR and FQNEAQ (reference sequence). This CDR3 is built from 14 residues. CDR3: CASSSGGSETEAFF.

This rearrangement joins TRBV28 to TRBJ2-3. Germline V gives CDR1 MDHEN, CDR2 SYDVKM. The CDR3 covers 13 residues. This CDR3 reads CANNDGNTDTQYF.

The CDR3 region is CASSWTSGKDEQFF. The chain carries TRBV28 and TRBJ2-1; checking the TCRdb D call of TRBD2 is not possible without DNA. The CDR3 is 14 amino acids. Germline CDR1 MDHEN, CDR2 SYDVKM.

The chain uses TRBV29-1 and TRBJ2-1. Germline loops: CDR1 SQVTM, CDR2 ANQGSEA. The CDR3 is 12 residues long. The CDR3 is CSVDWVADEQFF.

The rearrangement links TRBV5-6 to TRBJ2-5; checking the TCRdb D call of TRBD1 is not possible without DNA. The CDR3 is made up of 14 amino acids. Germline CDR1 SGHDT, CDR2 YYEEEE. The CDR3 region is CASSSDRGLETQYF.

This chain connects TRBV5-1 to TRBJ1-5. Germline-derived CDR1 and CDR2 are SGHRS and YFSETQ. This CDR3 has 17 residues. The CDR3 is CASSFKGRKVVHQPQHF.

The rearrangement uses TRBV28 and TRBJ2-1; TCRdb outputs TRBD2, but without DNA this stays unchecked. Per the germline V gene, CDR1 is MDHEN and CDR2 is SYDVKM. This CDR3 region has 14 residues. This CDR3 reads CACSLRRDNNEQFF.